The sequence of this TCR beta chain was determined in a study of shared clonotypes between healthy human individuals. On the study more broadly: Each donor's CD4 naive and CD4 memory cells filled three plates apiece, CD8 naive two, and CD8 memory one.

The naive CD8 population came from CD45RO-negative cells selected for CCR7, without terminally differentiated effector memory CD45RA+ cells. Each sorted subset replicate got 200 ng genomic DNA, 25,000 to 35,000 genomes. The assay was immunoSEQ multiplex PCR, and TCRdb's table has in-frame clones only and misses some. The table has some 2.1 million clones, over 85% seen once. This CDR3 contains 17 residues. Germline V CDR1 and CDR2: SGHRS, YFSETQ. V lost 3 bases and J 0 bases, leaving 15 bases between the germline ends. The chain is built from TRBV5-1 and TRBJ2-2; D is possibly TRBD2 (6 bases). The sample was naive CD8+ T cells from PBMCs. The origin of this receptor is a man in his late teens or twenties in good health. Some clones in this sample may be carry-over from other donors' samples. The CDR3 is CASSYRWGDPNTGELFF. As DNA, the CDR3 is TGCGCCAGCAGCTACCGATGGGGGGACCCGAACACCGGGGAGCTGTTTTTT.